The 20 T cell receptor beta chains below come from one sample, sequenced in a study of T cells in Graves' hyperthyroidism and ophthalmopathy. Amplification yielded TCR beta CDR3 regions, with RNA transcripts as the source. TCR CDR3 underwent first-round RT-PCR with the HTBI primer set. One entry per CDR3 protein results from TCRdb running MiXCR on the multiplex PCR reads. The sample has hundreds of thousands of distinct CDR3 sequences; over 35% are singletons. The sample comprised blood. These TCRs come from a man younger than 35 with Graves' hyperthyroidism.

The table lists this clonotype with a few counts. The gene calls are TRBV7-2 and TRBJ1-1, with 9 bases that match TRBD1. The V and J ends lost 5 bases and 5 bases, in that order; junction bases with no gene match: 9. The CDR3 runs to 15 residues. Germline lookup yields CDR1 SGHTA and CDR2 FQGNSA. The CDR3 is CASSHDRGGRTEAFF. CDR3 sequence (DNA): TGTGCCAGCAGCCACGACAGGGGGGGGAGAACTGAAGCTTTCTTT.

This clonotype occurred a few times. CDR3 sequence (DNA): TGTGCCAGCAGTTCGGCGGGATTCTCCTACGAGCAGTACTTC. Encoded protein: CASSSAGFSYEQYF. The rearrangement joins TRBV12-3 or TRBV12-4 to TRBJ2-7, with a possible D match to TRBD2 (6 bases). V was clipped by 4 bases and J by 0 bases, with 10 bases between them. There are 14 residues in the CDR3.

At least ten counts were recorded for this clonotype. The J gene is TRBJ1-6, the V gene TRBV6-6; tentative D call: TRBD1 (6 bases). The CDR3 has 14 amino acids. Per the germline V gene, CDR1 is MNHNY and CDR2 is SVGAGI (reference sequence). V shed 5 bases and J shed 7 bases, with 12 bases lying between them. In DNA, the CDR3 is TGTGCCAGCAGTCCCTGGACAGAAAATTCACCCCTCCACTTT. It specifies CASSPWTENSPLHF.

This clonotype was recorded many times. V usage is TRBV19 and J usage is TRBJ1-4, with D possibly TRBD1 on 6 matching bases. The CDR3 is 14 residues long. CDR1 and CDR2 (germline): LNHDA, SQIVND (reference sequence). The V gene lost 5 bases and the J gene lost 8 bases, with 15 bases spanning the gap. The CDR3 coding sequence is TGTGCCAGTAGTCCCGTCCCAGGGGAAGAAAAACTGTTTTTT. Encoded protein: CASSPVPGEEKLFF.

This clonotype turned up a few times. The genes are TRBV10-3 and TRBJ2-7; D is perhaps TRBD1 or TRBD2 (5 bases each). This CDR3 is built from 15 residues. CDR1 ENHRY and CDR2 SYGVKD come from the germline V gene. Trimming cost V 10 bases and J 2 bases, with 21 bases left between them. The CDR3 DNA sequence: TGTGCCAGCAGATCCCCGGGACGGTCAACCTACGAGCAGTACTTC. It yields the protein CASRSPGRSTYEQYF.

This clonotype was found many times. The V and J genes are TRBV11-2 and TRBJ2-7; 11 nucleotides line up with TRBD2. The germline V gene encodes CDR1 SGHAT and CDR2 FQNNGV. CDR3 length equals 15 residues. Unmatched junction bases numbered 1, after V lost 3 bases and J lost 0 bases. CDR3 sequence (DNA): TGTGCCAGCAGCTTCGGACTAGCGGGCTCCTACGAGCAGTACTTC. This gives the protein CASSFGLAGSYEQYF.

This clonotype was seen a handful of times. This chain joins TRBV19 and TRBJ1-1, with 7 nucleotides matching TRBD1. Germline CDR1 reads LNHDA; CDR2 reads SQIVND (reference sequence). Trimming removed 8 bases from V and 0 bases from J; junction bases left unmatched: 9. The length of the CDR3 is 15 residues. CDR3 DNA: TGTGCCAGTTCTAGGGACAGCTCGCTGAACACTGAAGCTTTCTTT. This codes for CASSRDSSLNTEAFF.

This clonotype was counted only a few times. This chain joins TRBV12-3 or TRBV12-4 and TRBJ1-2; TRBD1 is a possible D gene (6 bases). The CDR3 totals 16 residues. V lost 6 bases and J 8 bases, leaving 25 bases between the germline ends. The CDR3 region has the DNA TGTGCCAGCAGCCCCGCAAGGGACCCAGGGGCACTGGGCTACACCTTC. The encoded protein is CASSPARDPGALGYTF.

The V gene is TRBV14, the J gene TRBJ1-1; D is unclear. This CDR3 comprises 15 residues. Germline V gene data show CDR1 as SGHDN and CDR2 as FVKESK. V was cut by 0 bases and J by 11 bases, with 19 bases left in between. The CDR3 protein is CASSQDGGIAREAFF. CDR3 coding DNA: TGTGCCAGCAGCCAAGATGGAGGAATTGCTCGGGAGGCTTTCTTT.

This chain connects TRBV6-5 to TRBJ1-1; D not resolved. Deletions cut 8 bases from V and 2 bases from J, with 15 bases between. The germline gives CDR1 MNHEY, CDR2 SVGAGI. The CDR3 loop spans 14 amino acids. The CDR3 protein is CASGQVGSNTEAFF. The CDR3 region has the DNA TGTGCCAGCGGCCAAGTTGGGAGTAACACTGAAGCTTTCTTT.

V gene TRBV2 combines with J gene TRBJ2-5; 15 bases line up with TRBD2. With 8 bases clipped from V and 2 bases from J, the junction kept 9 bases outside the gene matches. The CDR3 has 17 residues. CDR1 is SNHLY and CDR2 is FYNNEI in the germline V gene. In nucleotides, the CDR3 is TGTGCCAGCGGACAGGGTGGACTAGCGGGAGGGCAAGAGACCCAGTACTTC. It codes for CASGQGGLAGGQETQYF.

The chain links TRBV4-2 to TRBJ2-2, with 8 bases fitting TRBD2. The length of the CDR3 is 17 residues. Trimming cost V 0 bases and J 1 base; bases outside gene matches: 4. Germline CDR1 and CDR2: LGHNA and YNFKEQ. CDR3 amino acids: CASSQEVAGGNTGELFF. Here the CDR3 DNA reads TGTGCCAGCAGCCAAGAAGTTGCGGGGGGGAACACCGGGGAGCTGTTTTTT.

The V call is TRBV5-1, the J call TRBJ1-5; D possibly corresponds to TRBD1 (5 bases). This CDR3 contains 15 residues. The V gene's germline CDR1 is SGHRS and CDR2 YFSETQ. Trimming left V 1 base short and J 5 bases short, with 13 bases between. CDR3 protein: CASSLIPGRDQPQHF. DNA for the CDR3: TGCGCCAGCAGCTTGATCCCAGGGCGGGATCAGCCCCAGCATTTT.

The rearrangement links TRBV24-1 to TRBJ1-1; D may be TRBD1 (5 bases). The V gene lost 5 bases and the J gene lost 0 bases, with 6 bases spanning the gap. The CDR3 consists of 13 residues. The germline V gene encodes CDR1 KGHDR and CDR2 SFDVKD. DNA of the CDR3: TGTGCCACCAGTGTGGGGGTGAACACTGAAGCTTTCTTT. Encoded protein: CATSVGVNTEAFF.

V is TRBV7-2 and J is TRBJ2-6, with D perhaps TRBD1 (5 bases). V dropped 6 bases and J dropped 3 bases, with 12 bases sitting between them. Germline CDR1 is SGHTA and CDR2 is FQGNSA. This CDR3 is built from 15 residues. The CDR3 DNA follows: TGTGCCAGCAGTTACCCGACAGATGGGGCCAACGTCCTGACTTTC. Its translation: CASSYPTDGANVLTF.

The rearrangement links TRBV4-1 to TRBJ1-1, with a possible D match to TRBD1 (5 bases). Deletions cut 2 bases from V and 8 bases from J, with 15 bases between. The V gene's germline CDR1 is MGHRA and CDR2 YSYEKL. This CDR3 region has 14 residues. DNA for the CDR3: TGCGCCAGCAGCCAATACTCCAAGGAGGGGGAAGCTTTCTTT. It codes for CASSQYSKEGEAFF.

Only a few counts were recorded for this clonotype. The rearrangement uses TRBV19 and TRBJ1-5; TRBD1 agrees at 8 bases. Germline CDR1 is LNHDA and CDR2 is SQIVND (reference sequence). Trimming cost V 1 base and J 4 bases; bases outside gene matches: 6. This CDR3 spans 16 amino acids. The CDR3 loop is CASSIGWQGANQPQHF. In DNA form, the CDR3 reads TGTGCCAGTAGTATAGGATGGCAGGGGGCAAATCAGCCCCAGCATTTT.

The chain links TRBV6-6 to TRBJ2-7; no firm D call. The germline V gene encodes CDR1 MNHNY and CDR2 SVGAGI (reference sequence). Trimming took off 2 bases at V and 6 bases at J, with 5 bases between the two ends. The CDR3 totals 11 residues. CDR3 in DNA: TGTGCCAGCAGTTACGAGCGCGAGCAGTACTTC. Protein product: CASSYEREQYF.

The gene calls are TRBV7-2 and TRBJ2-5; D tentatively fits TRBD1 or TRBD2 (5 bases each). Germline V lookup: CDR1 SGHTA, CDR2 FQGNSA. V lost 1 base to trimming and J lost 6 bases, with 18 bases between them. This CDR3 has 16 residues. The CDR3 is CASSLVLGDGQKTQYF. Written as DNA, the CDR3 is TGTGCCAGCAGCTTAGTCTTGGGGGACGGGCAAAAGACCCAGTACTTC.

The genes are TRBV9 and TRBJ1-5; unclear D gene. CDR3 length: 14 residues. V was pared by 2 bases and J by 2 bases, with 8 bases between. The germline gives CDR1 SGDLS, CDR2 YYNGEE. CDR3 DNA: TGTGCCAGCAGCGTTGAGCCCGGCAATCAGCCCCAGCATTTT. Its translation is CASSVEPGNQPQHF.